This T cell receptor beta chain was recorded in a study of cytomegalovirus exposure and HLA in healthy donors. The V and J ends lost 0 bases and 4 bases, in that order; junction bases with no gene match: 8. Germline V gene sequence: CDR1 SGDLS, CDR2 YYNGEE. The CDR3 totals 16 residues. Vbeta (60) and Jbeta (13) primers were used in the PCR. Here immunoSEQ multiplex PCR was the method, and the copy in TCRdb shows in-frame clones only, minus some. The table includes some 160,000 clones, around 80% detected once. This clonotype was obtained from a man aged 40-49 years in good health and CMV-seronegative. The sequenced sample was PBMCs. V and J are TRBV9 and TRBJ2-3; 7 nucleotides agree with TRBD2. Here the CDR3 reads CASSVVEGGPPDTQYF. The CDR3, as DNA: TGTGCCAGCAGCGTAGTAGAGGGAGGGCCGCCAGATACGCAGTATTTT.